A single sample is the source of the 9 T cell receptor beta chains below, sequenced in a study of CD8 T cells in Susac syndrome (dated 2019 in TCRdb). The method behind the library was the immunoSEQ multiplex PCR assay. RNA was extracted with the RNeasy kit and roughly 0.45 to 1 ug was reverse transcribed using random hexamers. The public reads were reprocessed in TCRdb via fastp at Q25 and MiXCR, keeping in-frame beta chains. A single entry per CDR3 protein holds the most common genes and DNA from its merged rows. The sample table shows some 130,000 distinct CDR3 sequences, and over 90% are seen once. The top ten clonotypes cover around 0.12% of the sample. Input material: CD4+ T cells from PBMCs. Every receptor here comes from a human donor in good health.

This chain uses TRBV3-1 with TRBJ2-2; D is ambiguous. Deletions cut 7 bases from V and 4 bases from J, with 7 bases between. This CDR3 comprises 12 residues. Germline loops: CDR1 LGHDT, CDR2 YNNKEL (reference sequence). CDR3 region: CASTRGTGELFF. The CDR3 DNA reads TGTGCCAGCACCCGAGGCACCGGGGAGCTGTTTTTT.

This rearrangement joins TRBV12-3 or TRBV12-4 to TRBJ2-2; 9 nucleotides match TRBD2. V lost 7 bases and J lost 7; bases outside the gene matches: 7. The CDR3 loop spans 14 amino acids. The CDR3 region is CASKISGSSGELFF. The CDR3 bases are TGTGCCAGCAAGATTAGCGGGAGCAGCGGGGAGCTGTTTTTT.

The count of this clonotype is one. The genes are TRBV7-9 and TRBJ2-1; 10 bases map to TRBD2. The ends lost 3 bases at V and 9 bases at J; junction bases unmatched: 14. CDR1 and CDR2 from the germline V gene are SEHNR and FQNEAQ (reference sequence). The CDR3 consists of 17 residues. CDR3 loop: CASSFARLAGESGEQFF. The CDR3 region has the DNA TGTGCCAGCAGCTTCGCGCGGCTAGCGGGAGAATCGGGTGAGCAGTTCTTC.

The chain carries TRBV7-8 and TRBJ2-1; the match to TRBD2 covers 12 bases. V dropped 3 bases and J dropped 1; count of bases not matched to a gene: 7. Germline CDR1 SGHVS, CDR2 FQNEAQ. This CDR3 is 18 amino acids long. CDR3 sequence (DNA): TGTGCCAGCAGCTTCAGGACTAGCGGGATTAGGTCCTACAATGAGCAGTTCTTC. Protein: CASSFRTSGIRSYNEQFF.

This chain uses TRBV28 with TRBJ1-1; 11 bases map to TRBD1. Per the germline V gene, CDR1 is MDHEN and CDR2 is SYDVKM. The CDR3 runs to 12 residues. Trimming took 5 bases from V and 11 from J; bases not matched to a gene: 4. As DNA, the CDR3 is TGTGCCAGCAGTCCCAGGACAGGGGGCGCTTTCTTT. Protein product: CASSPRTGGAFF.

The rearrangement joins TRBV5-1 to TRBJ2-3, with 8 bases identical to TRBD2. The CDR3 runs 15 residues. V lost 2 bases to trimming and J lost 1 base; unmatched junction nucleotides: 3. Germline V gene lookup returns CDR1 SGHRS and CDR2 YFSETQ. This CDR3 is CASSFSGDRTDTQYF. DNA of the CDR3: TGCGCCAGCAGCTTTAGCGGGGACCGCACAGATACGCAGTATTTT.

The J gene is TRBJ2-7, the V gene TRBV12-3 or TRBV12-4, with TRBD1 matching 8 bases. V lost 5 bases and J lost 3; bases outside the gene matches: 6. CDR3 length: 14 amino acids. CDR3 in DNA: TGTGCCAGCAGTCGGACAGGGTCGGGCTACGAGCAGTACTTC. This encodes CASSRTGSGYEQYF.

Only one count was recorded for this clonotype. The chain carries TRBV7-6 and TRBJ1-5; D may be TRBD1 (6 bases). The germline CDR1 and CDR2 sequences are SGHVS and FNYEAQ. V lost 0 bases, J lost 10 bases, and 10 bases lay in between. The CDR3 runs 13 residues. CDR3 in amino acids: CASSLAQTGPQHF. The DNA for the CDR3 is TGTGCCAGCAGCTTAGCGCAGACAGGCCCCCAGCATTTT.

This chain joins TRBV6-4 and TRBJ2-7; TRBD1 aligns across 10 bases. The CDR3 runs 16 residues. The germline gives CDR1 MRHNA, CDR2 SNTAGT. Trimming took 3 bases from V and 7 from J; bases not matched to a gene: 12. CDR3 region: CASSEPRTGGSLEQYF. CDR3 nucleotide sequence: TGTGCCAGCAGTGAGCCGAGGACAGGGGGATCCTTGGAGCAGTACTTC.